This T cell receptor (beta chain) was sequenced in a study of shared clonotypes between healthy human individuals. Sequenced by immunoSEQ multiplex PCR; TCRdb stores in-frame clones only, minus some. The table lists 1.5 million to 2.5 million clones, approximately 95% of them singletons. The CDR3 extends over 14 amino acids. The V and J ends lost 8 bases and 1 base respectively, with 14 bases between them. Germline CDR1 is PRHDT and CDR2 is FYEKMQ (reference sequence). Terminally differentiated effector memory CD45RA+ cells were left out of the naive CD8 fraction, which was CD45RO-negative and positively selected for CCR7.

Sequenced input: naive CD8+ T cells sorted from blood. This TCR was recovered from a man aged 18 to 35 in good health. This chain connects TRBV13 to TRBJ1-1; tentative D call: TRBD1 (5 bases). As DNA, the CDR3 is TGTGCCAGCCTCACAGGAGCCGGGAACACTGAAGCTTTCTTT. Its translation: CASLTGAGNTEAFF.